The subject of this entry is one T cell receptor (beta chain). Antigen: not known. V lost 3 bases and J 3 bases, leaving 12 bases between the germline ends. Germline V gene data show CDR1 as SEHNR and CDR2 as FQNEAQ (reference sequence). The CDR3 has 15 amino acids. This record comes from a study of T cells after yellow fever vaccination. About the study: The SMART-Seq v4 Ultra Low Input method served to prepare the low-cell-number fractions. Findings and limits, study-wide: The secondary response was weaker but peaked faster, day 5 versus 15. Re-detected after boosting: most primary clones, approximately 97% of CD4 and 80% to 90% of CD8.

They built TCR cDNA with 5'RACE template switching, a step that put in a universal primer site and UMIs. Via MiXCR, TCRdb re-called the 5' RACE reads, giving one row per CDR3 protein. Of approximately 550,000 distinct CDR3 sequences listed, approximately 12% were seen once; the top ten hold over 11%. This TCR was sampled from a man between 25 and 39 years old who received the YFV17D yellow fever vaccine. Sequences were derived from PBMCs, sampled on the day of the yellow fever booster vaccination. The V gene is TRBV7-9, the J gene TRBJ2-4; D is possibly TRBD2 (6 bases). The CDR3 reads CASSFGGINKNIQYF. For the CDR3, the DNA is TGTGCCAGCAGCTTTGGCGGGATAAACAAAAACATTCAGTACTTC.